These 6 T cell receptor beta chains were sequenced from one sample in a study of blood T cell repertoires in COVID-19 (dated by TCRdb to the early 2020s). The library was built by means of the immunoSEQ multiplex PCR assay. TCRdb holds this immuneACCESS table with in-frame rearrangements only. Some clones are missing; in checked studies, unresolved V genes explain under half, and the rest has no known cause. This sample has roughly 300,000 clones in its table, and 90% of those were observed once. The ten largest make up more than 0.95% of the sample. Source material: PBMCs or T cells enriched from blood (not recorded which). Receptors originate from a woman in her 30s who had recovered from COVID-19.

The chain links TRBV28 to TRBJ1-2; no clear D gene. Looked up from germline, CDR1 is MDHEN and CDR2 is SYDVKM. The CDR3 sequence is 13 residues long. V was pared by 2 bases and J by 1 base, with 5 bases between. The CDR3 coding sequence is TGTGCCAGCAGTTTAGGCAGTAACTATGGCTACACCTTC. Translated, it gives CASSLGSNYGYTF.

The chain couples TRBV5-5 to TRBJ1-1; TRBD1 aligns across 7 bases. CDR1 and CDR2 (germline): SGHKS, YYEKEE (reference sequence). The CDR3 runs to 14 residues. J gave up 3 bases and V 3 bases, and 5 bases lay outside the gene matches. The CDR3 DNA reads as TGTGCCAGCAGCTGGGTGGACAGGTACACTGAAGCTTTCTTT. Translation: CASSWVDRYTEAFF.

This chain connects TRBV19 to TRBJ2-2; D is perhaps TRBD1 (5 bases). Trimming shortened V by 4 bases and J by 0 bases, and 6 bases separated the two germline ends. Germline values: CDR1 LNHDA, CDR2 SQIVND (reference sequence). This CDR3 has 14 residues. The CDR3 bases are TGTGCCAGTAGTAAGGGGCCGAACACCGGGGAGCTGTTTTTT. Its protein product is CASSKGPNTGELFF.

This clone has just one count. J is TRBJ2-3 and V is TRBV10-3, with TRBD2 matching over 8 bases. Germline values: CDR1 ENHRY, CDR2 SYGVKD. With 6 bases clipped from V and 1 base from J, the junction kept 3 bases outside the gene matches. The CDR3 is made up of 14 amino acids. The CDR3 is CAISSGRGTDTQYF. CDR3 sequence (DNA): TGTGCCATCAGCAGCGGGAGAGGCACAGATACGCAGTATTTT.

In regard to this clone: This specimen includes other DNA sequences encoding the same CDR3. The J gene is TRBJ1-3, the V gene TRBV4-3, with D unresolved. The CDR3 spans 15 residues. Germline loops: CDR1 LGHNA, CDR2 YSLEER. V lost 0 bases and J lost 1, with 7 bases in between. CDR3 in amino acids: CASSQEGGSGNTIYF. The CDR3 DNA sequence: TGCGCCAGCAGCCAAGAAGGAGGATCTGGAAACACCATATATTTT.

CDR3 sequence (DNA): TGCAGCGTTTGCGAGACAGTTACCTACGAGCAGTACTTC. As protein: CSVCETVTYEQYF. The V gene is TRBV29-1, the J gene TRBJ2-7; D may be TRBD1 (5 bases). Trimming removed 5 bases from V and 2 bases from J, with 13 bases in between. The CDR3 spans 13 residues. Germline V gene lookup returns CDR1 SQVTM and CDR2 ANQGSEA.